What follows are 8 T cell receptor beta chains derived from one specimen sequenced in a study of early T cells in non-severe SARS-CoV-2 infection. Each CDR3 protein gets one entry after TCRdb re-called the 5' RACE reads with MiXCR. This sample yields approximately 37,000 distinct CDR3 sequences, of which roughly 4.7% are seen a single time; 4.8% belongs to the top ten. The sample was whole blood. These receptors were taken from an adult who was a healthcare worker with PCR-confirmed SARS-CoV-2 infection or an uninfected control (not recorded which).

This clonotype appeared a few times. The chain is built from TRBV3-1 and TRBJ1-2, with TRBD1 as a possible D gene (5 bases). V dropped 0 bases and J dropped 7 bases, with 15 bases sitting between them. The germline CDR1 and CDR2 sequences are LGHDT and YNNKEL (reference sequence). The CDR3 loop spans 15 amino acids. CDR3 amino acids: CASSQDNTGLRGYTF. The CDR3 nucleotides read TGTGCCAGCAGCCAAGATAATACAGGACTACGTGGCTACACCTTC.

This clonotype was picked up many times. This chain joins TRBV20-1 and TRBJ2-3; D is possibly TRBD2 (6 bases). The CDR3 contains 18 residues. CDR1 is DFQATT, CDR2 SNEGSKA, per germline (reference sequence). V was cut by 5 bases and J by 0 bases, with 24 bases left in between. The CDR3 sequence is CSAVAESTVLGSTDTQYF. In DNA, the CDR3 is TGCAGTGCTGTAGCGGAGTCAACGGTCTTGGGTAGCACAGATACGCAGTATTTT.

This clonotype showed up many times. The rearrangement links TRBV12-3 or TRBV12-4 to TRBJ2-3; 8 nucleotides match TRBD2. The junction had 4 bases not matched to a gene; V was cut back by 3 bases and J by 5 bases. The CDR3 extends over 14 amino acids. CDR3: CASSFGGAGDTQYF. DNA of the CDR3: TGTGCCAGCAGTTTCGGGGGGGCCGGAGATACGCAGTATTTT.

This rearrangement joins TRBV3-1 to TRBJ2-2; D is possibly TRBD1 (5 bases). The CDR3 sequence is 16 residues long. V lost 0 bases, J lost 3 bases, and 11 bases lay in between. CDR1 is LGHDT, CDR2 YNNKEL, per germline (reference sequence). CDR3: CASSQEIGADTGELFF. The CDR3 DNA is TGTGCCAGCAGCCAAGAGATTGGGGCGGACACCGGGGAGCTGTTTTTT.

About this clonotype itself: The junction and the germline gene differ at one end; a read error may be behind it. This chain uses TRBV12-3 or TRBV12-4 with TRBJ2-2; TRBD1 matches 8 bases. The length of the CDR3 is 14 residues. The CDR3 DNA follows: TGTACCAGCAGGGGACAGGCGAACACCGGGGAGCTGTTTTTT. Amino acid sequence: CTSRGQANTGELFF.

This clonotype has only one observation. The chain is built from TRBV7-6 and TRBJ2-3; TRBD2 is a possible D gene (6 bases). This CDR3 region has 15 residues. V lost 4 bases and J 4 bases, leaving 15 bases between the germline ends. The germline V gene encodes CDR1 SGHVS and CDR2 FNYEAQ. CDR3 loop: CASSSPSDGADTQYF. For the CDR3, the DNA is TGTGCCAGCAGCTCCCCTAGCGATGGGGCAGATACGCAGTATTTT.

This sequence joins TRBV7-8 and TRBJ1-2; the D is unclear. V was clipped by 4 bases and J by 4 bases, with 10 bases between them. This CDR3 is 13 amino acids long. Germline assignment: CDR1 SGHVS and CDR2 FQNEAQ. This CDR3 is CASSYGVFYGYTF. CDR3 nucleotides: TGTGCCAGCAGCTACGGCGTTTTCTATGGCTACACCTTC.

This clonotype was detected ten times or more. The CDR3 is CASTSQRTSIYEQYF. The DNA of the CDR3 is TGTGCCAGCACTAGCCAGAGGACTAGCATCTACGAGCAGTACTTC. The rearrangement joins TRBV6-2 or TRBV6-3 to TRBJ2-7, with 8 bases identical to TRBD2. The CDR3 sequence is 15 residues long. Germline V gene data show CDR1 as MNHEY and CDR2 as SVGEGT. V dropped 7 bases and J dropped 3; count of bases not matched to a gene: 11.